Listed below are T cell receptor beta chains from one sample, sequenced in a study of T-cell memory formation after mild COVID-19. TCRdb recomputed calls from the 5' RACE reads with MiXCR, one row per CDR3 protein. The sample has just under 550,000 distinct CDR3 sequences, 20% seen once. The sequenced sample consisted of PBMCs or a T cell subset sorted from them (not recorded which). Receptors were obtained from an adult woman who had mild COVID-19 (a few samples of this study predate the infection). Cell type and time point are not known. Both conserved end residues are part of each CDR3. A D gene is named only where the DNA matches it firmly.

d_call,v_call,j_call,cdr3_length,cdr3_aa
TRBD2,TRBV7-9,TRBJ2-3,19,CASSLVVGLAGLATDTQYF
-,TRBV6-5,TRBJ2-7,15,CASSFPGMSIGEQYF
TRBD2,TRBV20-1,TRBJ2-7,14,CSVRSPREAGEQYF
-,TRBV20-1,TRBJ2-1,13,CSASSGAWYEQFF
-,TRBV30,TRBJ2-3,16,CAWSWGRLASTDTQYF
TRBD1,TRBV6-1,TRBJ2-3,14,CASEGQRGTDTQYF
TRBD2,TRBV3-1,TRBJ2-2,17,CASSQGALSGGPRELFF
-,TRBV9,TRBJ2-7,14,CASSPGASSYEQYF
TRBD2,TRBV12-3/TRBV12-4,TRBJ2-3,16,CASSPRLRGGADTQYF
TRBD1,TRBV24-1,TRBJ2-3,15,CATSDRTGFLDTQYF
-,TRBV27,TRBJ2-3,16,CASSLSRNPSTDTQYF
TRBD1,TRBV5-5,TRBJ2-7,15,CASSLAGQDAYEQYF
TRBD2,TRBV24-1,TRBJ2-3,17,CATSDLLHGGATDTQYF
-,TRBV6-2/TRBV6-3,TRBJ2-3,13,CASRALSTDTQYF
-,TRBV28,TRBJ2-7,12,CASSLVHTEQYF
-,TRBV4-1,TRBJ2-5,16,CASSQDHRGGQETQYF
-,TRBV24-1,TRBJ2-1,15,CATSDLARPYNEQFF
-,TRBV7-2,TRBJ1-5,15,CASSLDRALGQPQHF
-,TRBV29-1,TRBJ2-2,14,CSVEQGYRTGELFF
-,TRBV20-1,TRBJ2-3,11,CSARGPRTQYF
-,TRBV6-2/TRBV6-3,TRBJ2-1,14,CASRFTEAYNEQFF
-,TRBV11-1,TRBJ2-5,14,CASSLMGPGKTQYF
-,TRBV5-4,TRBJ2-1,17,CASSLGLEGWDINEQFF
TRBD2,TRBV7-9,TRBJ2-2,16,CASSSGTTTNTGELFF